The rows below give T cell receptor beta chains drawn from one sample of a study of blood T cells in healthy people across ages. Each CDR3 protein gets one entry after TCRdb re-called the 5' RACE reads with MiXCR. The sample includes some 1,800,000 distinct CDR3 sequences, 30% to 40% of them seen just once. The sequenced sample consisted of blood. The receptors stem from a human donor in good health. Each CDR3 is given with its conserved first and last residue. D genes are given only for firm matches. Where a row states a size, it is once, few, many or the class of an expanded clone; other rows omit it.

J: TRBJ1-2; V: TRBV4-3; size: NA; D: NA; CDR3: CASSQEVGGGYTF; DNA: TGCGCCAGCAGCCAAGAAGTCGGAGGTGGCTACACCTTC
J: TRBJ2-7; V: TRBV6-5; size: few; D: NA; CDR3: CASSYRMTGIYEQYF; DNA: TGTGCCAGCAGTTACCGAATGACAGGTATCTACGAGCAGTACTTC
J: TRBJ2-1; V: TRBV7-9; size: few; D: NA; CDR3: CASSKVEETQFF; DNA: TGTGCCAGCAGTAAGGTGGAGGAGACCCAGTTCTTC
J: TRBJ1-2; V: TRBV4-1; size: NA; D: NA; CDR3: CASSQEFSIGYTF; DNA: TGCGCCAGCAGCCAAGAATTTAGTATCGGCTACACCTTC
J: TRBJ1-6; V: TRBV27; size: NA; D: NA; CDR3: CASSLGAGAVNSPLHF; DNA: TGTGCCAGCAGTTTAGGGGCAGGGGCGGTTAATTCACCCCTCCACTTT
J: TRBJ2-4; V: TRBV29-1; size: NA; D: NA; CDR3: CSVERGAPKNIQYF; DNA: TGCAGCGTTGAAAGGGGGGCGCCTAAAAACATTCAGTACTTC
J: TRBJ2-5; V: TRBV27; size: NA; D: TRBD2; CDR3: CASRPEREGRGETQYF; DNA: TGTGCCAGCAGGCCAGAGAGGGAGGGAAGAGGCGAGACCCAGTACTTC
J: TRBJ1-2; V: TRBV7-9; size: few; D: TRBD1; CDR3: CASSLGTGPLYGYTF; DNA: TGTGCCAGCAGCCTAGGGACAGGGCCTCTCTATGGCTACACCTTC
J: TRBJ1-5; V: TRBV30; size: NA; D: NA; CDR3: CAWSDEGHSNQPQHF; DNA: TGTGCCTGGAGTGATGAGGGACATAGCAATCAGCCCCAGCATTTT
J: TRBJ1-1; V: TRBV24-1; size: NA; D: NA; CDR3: CATSDPRGGPGDTEAFF; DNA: TGTGCCACCAGTGATCCGAGGGGGGGTCCGGGGGACACTGAAGCTTTCTTT
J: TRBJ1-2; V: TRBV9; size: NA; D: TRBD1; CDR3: CASRGTDTNYGYTF; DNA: TGTGCCAGCAGGGGGACAGATACTAACTATGGCTACACCTTC
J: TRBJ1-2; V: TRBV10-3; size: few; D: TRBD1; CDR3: CATRVGTGGNYGYTF; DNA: TGTGCCACCCGAGTGGGGACAGGGGGCAACTATGGCTACACCTTC
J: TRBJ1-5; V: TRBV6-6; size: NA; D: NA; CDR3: CASSLQVWTQETQHF; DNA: TGTGCCAGCAGTCTACAGGTTTGGACCCAAGAGACCCAGCATTTT
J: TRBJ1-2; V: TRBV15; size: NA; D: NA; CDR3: CATSPRTARLYGYTF; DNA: TGTGCCACCAGCCCGAGAACTGCCCGTCTCTATGGCTACACCTTC
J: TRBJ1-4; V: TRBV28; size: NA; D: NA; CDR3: CASSSGGGKLFF; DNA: TGTGCCAGCAGTTCCGGGGGGGGTAAACTGTTTTTT
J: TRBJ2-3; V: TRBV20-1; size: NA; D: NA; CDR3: CSARDYVRGGRWDTQYF; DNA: TGCAGTGCTAGAGATTACGTGAGGGGGGGTCGATGGGATACGCAGTATTTT
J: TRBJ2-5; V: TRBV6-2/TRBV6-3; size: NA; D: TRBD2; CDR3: CASSYVGLATETQYF; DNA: TGTGCCAGCAGTTACGTAGGACTAGCAACGGAGACCCAGTACTTC
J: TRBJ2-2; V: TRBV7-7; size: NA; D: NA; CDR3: CASSLSGGSTGELFF; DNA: TGTGCCAGCAGCTTGTCAGGGGGGAGCACCGGGGAGCTGTTTTTT
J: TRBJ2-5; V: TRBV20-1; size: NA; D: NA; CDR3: CSAREPLGPTTQYF; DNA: TGCAGTGCTAGAGAGCCACTGGGCCCTACCACCCAGTACTTC
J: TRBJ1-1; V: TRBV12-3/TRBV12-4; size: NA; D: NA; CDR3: CASSLGYPGTEAFF; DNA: TGTGCCAGCAGTTTGGGCTACCCGGGCACTGAAGCTTTCTTT
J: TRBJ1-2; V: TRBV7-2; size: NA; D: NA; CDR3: CASSSGPSGDGYTF; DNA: TGTGCCAGCAGCTCCGGGCCCTCCGGGGATGGCTACACCTTC
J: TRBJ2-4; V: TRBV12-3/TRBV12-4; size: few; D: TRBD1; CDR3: CASTLQGVAKNIQYF; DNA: TGTGCCAGCACTCTACAGGGGGTTGCCAAAAACATTCAGTACTTC
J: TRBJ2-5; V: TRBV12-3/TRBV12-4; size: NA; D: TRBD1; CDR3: CASSDRDREQETQYF; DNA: TGTGCCAGCAGCGACCGGGACAGGGAGCAAGAGACCCAGTACTTC
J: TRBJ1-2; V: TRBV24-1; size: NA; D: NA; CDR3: CATRGTGGDYGYTF; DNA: TGTGCCACCAGGGGAACCGGGGGAGACTATGGCTACACCTTC
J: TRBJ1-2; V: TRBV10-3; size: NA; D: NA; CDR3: CAISEIGEYYGYTF; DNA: TGCGCCATCAGTGAGATCGGGGAATATTATGGCTACACCTTC
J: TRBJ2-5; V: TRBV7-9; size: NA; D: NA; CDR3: CASSLAGAKETQYF; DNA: TGTGCCAGCAGCTTAGCGGGGGCAAAAGAGACCCAGTACTTC
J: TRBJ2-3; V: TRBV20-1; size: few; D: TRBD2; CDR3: CSRLAGVGDTQYF; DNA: TGCAGTCGACTAGCGGGGGTCGGGGATACGCAGTATTTT
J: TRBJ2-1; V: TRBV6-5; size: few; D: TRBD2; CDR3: CASSYQGLAGGKSSYNEQFF; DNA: TGTGCCAGCAGTTACCAGGGACTAGCGGGGGGGAAAAGCTCCTACAATGAGCAGTTCTTC
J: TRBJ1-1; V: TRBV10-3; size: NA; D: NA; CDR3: CATKKEASNTEAFF; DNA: TGTGCCACCAAAAAGGAGGCCTCGAACACTGAAGCTTTCTTT
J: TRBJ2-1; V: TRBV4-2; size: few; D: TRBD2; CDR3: CASSQRTSGGALDEQFF; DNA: TGTGCCAGCAGCCAGAGGACTAGCGGGGGGGCCTTGGATGAGCAGTTCTTC
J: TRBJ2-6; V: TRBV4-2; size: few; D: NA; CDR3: CASSQDWDPLSGANVLTF; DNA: TGTGCCAGCAGCCAAGATTGGGACCCGTTGTCTGGGGCCAACGTCCTGACTTTC
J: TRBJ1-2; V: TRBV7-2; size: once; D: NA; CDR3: CASSLAPSGIYGYTF; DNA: TGTGCCAGCAGCTTAGCTCCGTCGGGGATCTATGGCTACACCTTC
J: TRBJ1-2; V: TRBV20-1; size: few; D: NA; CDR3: CSAREPPTRYTF; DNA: TGCAGTGCTAGAGAACCTCCTACTCGCTACACCTTC
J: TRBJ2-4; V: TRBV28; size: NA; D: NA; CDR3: CANSLDTVAGRPYF; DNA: TGTGCCAACAGTTTGGATACAGTGGCAGGGAGGCCGTACTTC
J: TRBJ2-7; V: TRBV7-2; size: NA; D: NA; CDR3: CASSPSHSPGPPPVEQYF; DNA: TGTGCCAGCAGCCCCAGCCATTCCCCGGGACCGCCACCGGTCGAGCAGTACTTC
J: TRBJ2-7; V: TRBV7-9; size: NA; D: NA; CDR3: CASSLLIRYEQYF; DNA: TGTGCCAGCAGCCTCCTCATTAGGTACGAGCAGTACTTC
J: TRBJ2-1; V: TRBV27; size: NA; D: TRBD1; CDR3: CASSSSTGGNYNEQFF; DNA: TGTGCCAGCAGTTCATCGACAGGGGGAAACTACAATGAGCAGTTCTTC
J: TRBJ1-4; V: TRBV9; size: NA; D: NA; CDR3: CASSRAGQSEKLFF; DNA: TGTGCCAGCAGCCGGGCCGGGCAGAGTGAAAAACTGTTTTTT
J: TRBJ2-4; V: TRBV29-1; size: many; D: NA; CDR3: CSVVVRVEEQYF; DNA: TGCAGCGTTGTGGTAAGGGTTGAGGAGCAGTACTTC
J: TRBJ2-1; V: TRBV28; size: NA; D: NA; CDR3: CASRRGEGYEQFF; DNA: TGTGCCAGCCGGAGGGGGGAAGGCTACGAGCAGTTCTTC